This T cell receptor (beta chain) was profiled in a study of radiotherapy plus CTLA-4 blockade in lung cancer. Study background: Objective response rate was more than 15%; disease control rate, about 31%. Findings and limits, study-wide: TCR clones of tumor origin grew in blood after radiotherapy plus ipilimumab.

V lost 1 base and J lost 2, with 10 bases in between. Germline V CDR1 and CDR2: SGHTA, FQGNSA. The length of the CDR3 is 15 residues. Clones were sequenced by immunoSEQ multiplex PCR, and TCRdb holds only the in-frame ones, with some missing. Of around 72,000 clones listed, about 80% are singletons. Ipilimumab CTLA-4 blockade and focal radiation were given to patients with chemo-refractory metastatic non-small-cell lung cancer. Points on this clone: The antigen remains undetermined.

J is TRBJ2-3 and V is TRBV7-2, with a weak D call TRBD2 (5 bases). The source material was peripheral blood, sampled from a patient treated with radiotherapy plus ipilimumab. This receptor was obtained from a human donor with non-small cell lung cancer who had a complete response to radiotherapy plus ipilimumab. As DNA, the CDR3 is TGTGCCAGCAGCTTAGTGGGAGCGGTCACAGATACGCAGTATTTT. Translation: CASSLVGAVTDTQYF.